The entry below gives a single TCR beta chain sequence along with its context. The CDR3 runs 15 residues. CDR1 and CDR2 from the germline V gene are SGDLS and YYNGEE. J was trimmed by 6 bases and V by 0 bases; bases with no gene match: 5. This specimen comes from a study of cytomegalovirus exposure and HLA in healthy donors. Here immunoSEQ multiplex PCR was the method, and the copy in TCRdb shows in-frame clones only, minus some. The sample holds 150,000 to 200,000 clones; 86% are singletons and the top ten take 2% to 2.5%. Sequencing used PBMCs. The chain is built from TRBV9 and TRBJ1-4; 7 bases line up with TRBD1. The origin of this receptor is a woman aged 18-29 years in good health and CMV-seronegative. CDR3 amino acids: CASSVGYRGDEKLFF. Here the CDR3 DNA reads TGTGCCAGCAGCGTAGGCTACAGGGGTGATGAAAAACTGTTTTTT.